These T cell receptor beta chains were read from a single sample in a study of blood T cells in healthy people across ages. TCRdb analysed the 5' RACE reads with MiXCR anew, one entry per CDR3 protein. The table lists approximately 2,000,000 distinct CDR3 sequences, roughly 43% of them singletons. Material: blood. The receptor source for this set is a human donor in good health. The CDR3 runs from the conserved cysteine through the conserved F or W. The order of the fields is D gene, V gene, J gene, clone size, CDR3 DNA, CDR3 protein. D genes are given only for firm matches. Part of the rows lack a size; the others show once, few, many or a class for expanded clones.

>TRBD2|TRBV7-3|TRBJ2-2|few
TGTGCCAGCAGTCTAACCGGGACTAGGGACGGGGAGCTGTTTTTT
CASSLTGTRDGELFF
>NA|TRBV24-1|TRBJ2-7|NA
TGTGCCACCAGTGAGGACGACTCCTACGAGCAGTACTTC
CATSEDDSYEQYF
>NA|TRBV7-9|TRBJ2-7|NA
TGTGCCAGCAGCTTAGCGGGGACGCGGGAGCAGTACTTC
CASSLAGTREQYF
>NA|TRBV6-5|TRBJ1-2|NA
TGTGCCAGCAGTTACAGACTCTACTATGGCTACACCTTC
CASSYRLYYGYTF
>NA|TRBV6-5|TRBJ1-2|NA
TGTGCCAGCTTGATTGATGCGGGCGCGCCTAACTATGGCTACACCTTC
CASLIDAGAPNYGYTF
>TRBD1|TRBV18|TRBJ1-5|NA
TGTGCCAGCTCACAAAATCGACAGGGTAGCAATCAGCCCCAGCATTTT
CASSQNRQGSNQPQHF
>TRBD2|TRBV7-2|TRBJ2-3|NA
TGTGCCAGCAGCTTAGCTGGGGCTAGCGGAGATACGCAGTATTTT
CASSLAGASGDTQYF
>NA|TRBV20-1|TRBJ2-1|once
TGCAGTGCTAGAGATCTCCTAGTGGGGTCCTACAATGAGCAGTTCTTC
CSARDLLVGSYNEQFF
>NA|TRBV28|TRBJ1-2|NA
TGTGCCAGCATCGGCGGGGGGAGCTATGGCTACACCTTC
CASIGGGSYGYTF
>NA|TRBV7-2|TRBJ1-1|few
TGTGCCAGCAGCTTTGATTTCTCGGAAGCTTTCTTT
CASSFDFSEAFF
>TRBD1|TRBV5-8|TRBJ2-5|few
TGTGCCAGCAGACTCGGGACAGGGGGCGTAGAGACCCAGTACTTC
CASRLGTGGVETQYF
>TRBD1|TRBV28|TRBJ2-7|NA
TGTGCCAGCATTGAGGACAGGGCGAGCTCCTACGAGCAGTACTTC
CASIEDRASSYEQYF
>NA|TRBV6-5|TRBJ2-3|NA
TGTGCCAGCAGTTTCAACTACGACAGGTACACAGATACGCAGTATTTT
CASSFNYDRYTDTQYF
>NA|TRBV5-1|TRBJ1-1|NA
TGCGCCAGCAGCTTGTGGCGAAGGGCTGGCACTGAAGCTTTCTTT
CASSLWRRAGTEAFF
>NA|TRBV27|TRBJ2-1|once
TGTGCCAGCAGCCTCCCGGGCGCGTGGGAGCAGTTCTTC
CASSLPGAWEQFF
>NA|TRBV9|TRBJ2-5|few
TGTGCCAGCAGCGTAGGATGGAGCGAATGGGAGACCCAGTACTTC
CASSVGWSEWETQYF
>NA|TRBV5-6|TRBJ2-2|many
TGTGCCAGCAGCTTGCTGGGATACACCGGGGAGCTGTTTTTT
CASSLLGYTGELFF
>TRBD1|TRBV20-1|TRBJ2-7|few
TGCAGTGCCACCAGGGACAGGCCGGACGAGCAGTACTTC
CSATRDRPDEQYF
>NA|TRBV3-1|TRBJ2-1|NA
TGTGCCAGCAGCCAATATTCCGGCTACAATGAGCAGTTCTTC
CASSQYSGYNEQFF
>NA|TRBV28|TRBJ1-6|few
TGTGCCAGCAGTTTCGAACTCCGCAATTCACCCCTCCACTTT
CASSFELRNSPLHF
>TRBD1|TRBV13|TRBJ1-2|NA
TGTGCCAGCAGCTTATTCGGGGGACAGAGGGACTATGGCTACACCTTC
CASSLFGGQRDYGYTF
>TRBD1|TRBV7-9|TRBJ1-2|few
TGTGCCAGCAACCCAGGAGGGACAGGGGCCTATGGCTACACCTTC
CASNPGGTGAYGYTF
>TRBD2|TRBV7-8|TRBJ2-1|few
TGTGCCAGCAGCAAAGCCCGCGGGGGGCTACTAATAAACAATGAGCAGTTCTTC
CASSKARGGLLINNEQFF
>TRBD1|TRBV29-1|TRBJ2-7|NA
TGCAACGGACAGGAAGACTACGAGCAGTACTTC
CNGQEDYEQYF
>TRBD2|TRBV6-6|TRBJ2-3|NA
TGTGCCAGCAGTTACCCGGCCGGGGGGGGACCAGATACGCAGTATTTT
CASSYPAGGGPDTQYF
>NA|TRBV5-1|TRBJ1-1|NA
TGCGCCAGCAGCTCCGCAGGATTTGGCACTGAAGCTTTCTTT
CASSSAGFGTEAFF
>NA|TRBV5-1|TRBJ2-1|few
TGCGCCAGCAGCTTGGATGCCAGGGAGAGTTTCGATGAGCAGTTCTTC
CASSLDARESFDEQFF
>TRBD1|TRBV20-1|TRBJ1-2|few
TGCAGTGCTGGACAGGGAGTTATTGGCTACACCTTC
CSAGQGVIGYTF
>NA|TRBV12-5|TRBJ2-3|few
TGTGCTAGTGCCTTCGCGGGCGAAATGCCCACAGATACGCAGTATTTT
CASAFAGEMPTDTQYF
>NA|TRBV7-2|TRBJ1-5|NA
TGTGCCAGCAGCTTACAAGTCGCTAGCAATCAGCCCCAGCATTTT
CASSLQVASNQPQHF
>TRBD1|TRBV11-2|TRBJ2-1|many
TGTGCCAGCAGCTTAGTTTTCGGGACAGGGGGCTCCTACAATGAGCAGTTCTTC
CASSLVFGTGGSYNEQFF
>NA|TRBV20-1|TRBJ2-3|few
TGCAGTGCTAGACTCGGAGACTTTCCTAGCACAGATACGCAGTATTTT
CSARLGDFPSTDTQYF
>NA|TRBV7-2|TRBJ2-7|NA
TGTGCCAGCAGCCCAGGATCCGTCCCGAACGAGCAGTACTTC
CASSPGSVPNEQYF
>NA|TRBV9|TRBJ1-2|few
TGTGCCAGCAGCGACGATTTGGGCTATGGCTACACCTTC
CASSDDLGYGYTF
>TRBD1|TRBV5-1|TRBJ1-1|NA
TGCGCCAGCAGCTTTCGGGGACAGACTAACACTGAAGCTTTCTTT
CASSFRGQTNTEAFF
>NA|TRBV2|TRBJ2-1|few
TGTGCCAGCAAGGGGGGCAGCTCCTACAATGAGCAGTTCTTC
CASKGGSSYNEQFF
>NA|TRBV12-3/TRBV12-4|TRBJ1-2|NA
TGTGCCAGCAGTTTGTCTGGGGCGCGGTATGGCTACACCTTC
CASSLSGARYGYTF
>TRBD1|TRBV7-9|TRBJ2-7|few
TGTGCCAGCAGCTTAGTCGGGACAGGGAGCAGGGGCTACGAGCAGTACTTC
CASSLVGTGSRGYEQYF
>TRBD1|TRBV20-1|TRBJ1-2|once
TGCAGTGCCAAGGACAGGACAGTGCGGGGCTACACCTTC
CSAKDRTVRGYTF
>NA|TRBV4-3|TRBJ1-4|few
TGCGCCAGCAGCCAAGATTTTGGGGGTACTAATGAAAAACTGTTTTTT
CASSQDFGGTNEKLFF